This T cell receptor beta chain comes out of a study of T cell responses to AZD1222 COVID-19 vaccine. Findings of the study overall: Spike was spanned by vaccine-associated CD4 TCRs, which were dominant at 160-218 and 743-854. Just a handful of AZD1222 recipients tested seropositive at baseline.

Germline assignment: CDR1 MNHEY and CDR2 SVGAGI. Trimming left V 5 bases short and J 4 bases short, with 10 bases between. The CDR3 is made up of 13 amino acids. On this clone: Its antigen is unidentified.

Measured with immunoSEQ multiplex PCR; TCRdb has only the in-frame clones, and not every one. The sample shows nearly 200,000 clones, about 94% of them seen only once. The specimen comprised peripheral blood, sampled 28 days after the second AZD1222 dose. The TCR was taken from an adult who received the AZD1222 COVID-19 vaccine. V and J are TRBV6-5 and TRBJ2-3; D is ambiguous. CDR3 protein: CASSPIGPDTQYF. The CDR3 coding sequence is TGTGCCAGCAGTCCTATCGGGCCAGATACGCAGTATTTT.